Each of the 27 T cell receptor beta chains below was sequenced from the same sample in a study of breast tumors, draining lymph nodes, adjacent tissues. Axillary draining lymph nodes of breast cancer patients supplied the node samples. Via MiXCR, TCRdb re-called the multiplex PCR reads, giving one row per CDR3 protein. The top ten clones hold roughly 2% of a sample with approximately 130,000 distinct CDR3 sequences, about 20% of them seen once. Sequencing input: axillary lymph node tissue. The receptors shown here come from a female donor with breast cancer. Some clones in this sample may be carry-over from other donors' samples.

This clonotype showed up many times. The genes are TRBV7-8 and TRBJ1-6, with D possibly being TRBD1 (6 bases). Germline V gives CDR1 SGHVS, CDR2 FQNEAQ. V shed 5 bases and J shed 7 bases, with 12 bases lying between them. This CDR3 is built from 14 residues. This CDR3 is CASSQRTENSPLHF. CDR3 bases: TGTGCCAGCAGCCAAAGGACAGAGAATTCACCCCTCCACTTT.

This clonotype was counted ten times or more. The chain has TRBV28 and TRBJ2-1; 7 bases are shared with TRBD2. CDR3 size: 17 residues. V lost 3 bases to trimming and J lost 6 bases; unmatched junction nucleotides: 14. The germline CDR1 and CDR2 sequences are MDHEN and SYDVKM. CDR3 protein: CASSFFPSGIWGNEQFF. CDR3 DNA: TGTGCCAGCAGTTTTTTCCCGAGCGGGATCTGGGGCAATGAGCAGTTCTTC.

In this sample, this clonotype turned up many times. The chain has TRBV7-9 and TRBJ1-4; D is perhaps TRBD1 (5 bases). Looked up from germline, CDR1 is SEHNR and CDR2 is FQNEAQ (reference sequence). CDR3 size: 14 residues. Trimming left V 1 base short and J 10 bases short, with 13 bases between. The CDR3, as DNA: TGTGCCAGCAGCTTAGAAGGGGACGGACGAAAACTGTTTTTT. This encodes CASSLEGDGRKLFF.

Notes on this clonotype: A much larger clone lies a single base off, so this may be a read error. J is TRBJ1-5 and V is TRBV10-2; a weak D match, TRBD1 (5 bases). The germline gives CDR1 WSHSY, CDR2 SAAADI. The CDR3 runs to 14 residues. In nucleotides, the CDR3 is TGCGTCAGCAGTGATCATCAGGGTGGGCAGCCCCAGCATTTT. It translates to CVSSDHQGGQPQHF.

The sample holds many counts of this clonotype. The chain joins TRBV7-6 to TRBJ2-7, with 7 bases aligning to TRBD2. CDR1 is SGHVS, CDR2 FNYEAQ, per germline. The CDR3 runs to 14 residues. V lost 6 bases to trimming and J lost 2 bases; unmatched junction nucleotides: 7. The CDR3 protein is CASSKSGTTYEQYF. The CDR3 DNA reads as TGTGCCAGCAGTAAAAGCGGGACTACCTACGAGCAGTACTTC. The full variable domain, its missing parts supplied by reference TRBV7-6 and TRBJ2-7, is GAGVSQSPRYKVTKRGQDVALRCDPISGHVSLYWYRQALGQGPEFLTYFNYEAQQDKSGLPNDRFSAERPEGSISTLTIQRTEQRDSAMYRCASSKSGTTYEQYFGPGTRLTVT.

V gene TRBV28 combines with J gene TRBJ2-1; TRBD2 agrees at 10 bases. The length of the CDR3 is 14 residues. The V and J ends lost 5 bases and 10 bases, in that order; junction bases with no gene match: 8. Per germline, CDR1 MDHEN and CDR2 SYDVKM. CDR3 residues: CASSAPGTSAEQFF. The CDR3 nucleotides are TGTGCCAGCAGTGCGCCCGGGACTAGCGCAGAGCAGTTCTTC.

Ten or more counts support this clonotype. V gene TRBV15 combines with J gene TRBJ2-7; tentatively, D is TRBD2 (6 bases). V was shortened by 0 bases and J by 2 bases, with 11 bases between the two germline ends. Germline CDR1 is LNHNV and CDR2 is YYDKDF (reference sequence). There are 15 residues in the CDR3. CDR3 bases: TGTGCCACCAGCAGAGATTTCGGGGGAACCTACGAGCAGTACTTC. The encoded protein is CATSRDFGGTYEQYF.

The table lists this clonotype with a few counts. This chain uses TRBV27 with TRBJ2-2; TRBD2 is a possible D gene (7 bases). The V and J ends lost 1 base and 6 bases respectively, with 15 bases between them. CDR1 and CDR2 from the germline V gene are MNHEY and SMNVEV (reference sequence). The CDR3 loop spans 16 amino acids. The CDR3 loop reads CASSLWDRGAAGELFF. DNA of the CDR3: TGTGCCAGCAGTTTATGGGACCGGGGGGCCGCCGGGGAGCTGTTTTTT.

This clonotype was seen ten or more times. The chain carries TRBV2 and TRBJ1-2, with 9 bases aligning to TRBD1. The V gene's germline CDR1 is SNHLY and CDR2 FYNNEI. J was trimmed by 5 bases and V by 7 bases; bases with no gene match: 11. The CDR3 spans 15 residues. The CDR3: CASTKQPGTGYGYTF. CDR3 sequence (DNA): TGTGCCAGCACCAAGCAGCCAGGGACAGGGTATGGCTACACCTTC.

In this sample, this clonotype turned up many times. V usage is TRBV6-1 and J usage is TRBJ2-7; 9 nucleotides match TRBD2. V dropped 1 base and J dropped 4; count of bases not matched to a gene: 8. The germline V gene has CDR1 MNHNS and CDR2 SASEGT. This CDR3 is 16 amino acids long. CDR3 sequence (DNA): TGTGCCAGCAGTGAAGGGAGGGGTAGCGGGAGTTACGAGCAGTACTTC. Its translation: CASSEGRGSGSYEQYF.

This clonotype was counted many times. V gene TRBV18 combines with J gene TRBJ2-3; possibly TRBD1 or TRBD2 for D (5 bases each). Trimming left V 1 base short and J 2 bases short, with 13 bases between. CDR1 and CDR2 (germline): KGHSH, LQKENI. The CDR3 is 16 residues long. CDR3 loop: CASSPRIGTNTDTQYF. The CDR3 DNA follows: TGTGCCAGCTCACCACGGATCGGGACCAACACAGATACGCAGTATTTT.

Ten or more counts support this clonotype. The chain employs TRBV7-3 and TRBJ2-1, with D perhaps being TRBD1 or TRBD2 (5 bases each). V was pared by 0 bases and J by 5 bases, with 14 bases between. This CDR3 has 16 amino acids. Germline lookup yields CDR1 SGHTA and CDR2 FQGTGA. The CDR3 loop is CASSLTGGQGDNEQFF. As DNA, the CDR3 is TGTGCCAGCAGCTTAACAGGTGGCCAGGGAGACAATGAGCAGTTCTTC.

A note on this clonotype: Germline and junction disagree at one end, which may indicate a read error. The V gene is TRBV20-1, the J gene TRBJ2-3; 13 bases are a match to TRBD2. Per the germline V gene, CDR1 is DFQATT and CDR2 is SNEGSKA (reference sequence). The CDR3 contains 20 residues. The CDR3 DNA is TGCAGTGCCAGAGATCTGACAGGGGTAAGAGGACTAGCGGGAGAGGATACGCAGTGTTTT. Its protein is CSARDLTGVRGLAGEDTQCF.

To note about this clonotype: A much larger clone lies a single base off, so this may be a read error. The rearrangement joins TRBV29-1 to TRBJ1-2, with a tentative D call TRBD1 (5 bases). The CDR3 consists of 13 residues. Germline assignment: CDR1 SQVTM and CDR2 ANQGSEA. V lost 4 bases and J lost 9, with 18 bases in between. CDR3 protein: CSVVRDDYLRYTF. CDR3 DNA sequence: TGCAGCGTTGTTCGGGACGACTATTTGCGCTACACCTTC.

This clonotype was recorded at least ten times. As DNA, the CDR3 is TGCGCCAGCAGCCCAGCGGGACTAGCGGGACGAGAGACCCAGTACTTC. Amino acid sequence: CASSPAGLAGRETQYF. The chain combines TRBV5-1 with TRBJ2-5; TRBD2 matches 13 bases. V was pared by 4 bases and J by 4 bases, with 7 bases of the junction left unmatched. CDR3 length equals 16 residues. The germline V gene has CDR1 SGHRS and CDR2 YFSETQ.

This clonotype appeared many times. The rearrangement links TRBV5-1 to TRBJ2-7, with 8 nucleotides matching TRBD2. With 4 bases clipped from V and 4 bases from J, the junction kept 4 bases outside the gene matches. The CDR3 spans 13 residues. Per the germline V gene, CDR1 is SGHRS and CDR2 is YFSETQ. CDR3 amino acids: CASSPAGVYEQYF. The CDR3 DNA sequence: TGCGCCAGCAGCCCAGCGGGAGTGTACGAGCAGTACTTC.

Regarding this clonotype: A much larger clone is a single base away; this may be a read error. The CDR3 coding sequence is TGTGCCAGCAGCCAAGGGGGGATAGGGGGAAAAAATGAGCAGTTCTTC. Encoded protein: CASSQGGIGGKNEQFF. The chain has TRBV4-2 and TRBJ2-1, with D possibly TRBD1 on 6 matching bases. This CDR3 has 16 residues. Germline V lookup: CDR1 LGHNA, CDR2 YNFKEQ. Trimming cost V 1 base and J 7 bases, with 17 bases left between them.

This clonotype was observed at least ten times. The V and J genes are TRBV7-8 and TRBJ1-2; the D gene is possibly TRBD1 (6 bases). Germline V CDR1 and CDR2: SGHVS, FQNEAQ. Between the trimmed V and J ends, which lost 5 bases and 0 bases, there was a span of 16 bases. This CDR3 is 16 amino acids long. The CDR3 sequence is CASSGGVRGTNYGYTF. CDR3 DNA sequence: TGTGCCAGCAGCGGCGGGGTTAGGGGGACTAACTATGGCTACACCTTC. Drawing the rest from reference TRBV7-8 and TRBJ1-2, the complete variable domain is GAGVSQSPRYKVAKRGQDVALRCDPISGHVSLFWYQQALGQGPEFLTYFQNEAQLDKSGLPSDRFFAERPEGSVSTLKIQRTQQEDSAVYLCASSGGVRGTNYGYTFGSGTRLTVV.

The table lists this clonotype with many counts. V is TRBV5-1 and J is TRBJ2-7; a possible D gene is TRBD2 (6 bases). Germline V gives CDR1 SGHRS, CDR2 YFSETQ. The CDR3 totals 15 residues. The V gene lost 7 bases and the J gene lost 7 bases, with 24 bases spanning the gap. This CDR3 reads CASSGTSHPTEEQYF. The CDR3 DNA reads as TGCGCCAGCTCGGGGACTTCCCACCCGACTGAGGAGCAGTACTTC.

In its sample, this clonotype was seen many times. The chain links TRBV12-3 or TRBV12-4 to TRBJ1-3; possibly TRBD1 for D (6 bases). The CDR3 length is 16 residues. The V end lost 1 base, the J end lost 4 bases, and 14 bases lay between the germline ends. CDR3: CASSLGGGGLGNTIYF. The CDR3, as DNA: TGTGCCAGCAGTTTAGGAGGGGGAGGGTTGGGAAACACCATATATTTT.

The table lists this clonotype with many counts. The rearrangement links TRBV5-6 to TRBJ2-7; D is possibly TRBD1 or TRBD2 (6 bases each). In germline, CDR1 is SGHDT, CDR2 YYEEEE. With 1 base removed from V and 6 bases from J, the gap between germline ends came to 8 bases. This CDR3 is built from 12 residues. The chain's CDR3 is CASSLWGAEQYF. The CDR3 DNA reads TGTGCCAGCAGCTTGTGGGGGGCCGAGCAGTACTTC.

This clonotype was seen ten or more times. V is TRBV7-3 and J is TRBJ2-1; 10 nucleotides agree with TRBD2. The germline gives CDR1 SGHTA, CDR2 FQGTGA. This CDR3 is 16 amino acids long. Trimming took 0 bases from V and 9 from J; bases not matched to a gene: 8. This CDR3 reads CASSLTPSGSRVEQFF. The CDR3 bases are TGTGCCAGCAGCTTAACGCCTAGCGGGAGTCGCGTTGAGCAGTTCTTC.

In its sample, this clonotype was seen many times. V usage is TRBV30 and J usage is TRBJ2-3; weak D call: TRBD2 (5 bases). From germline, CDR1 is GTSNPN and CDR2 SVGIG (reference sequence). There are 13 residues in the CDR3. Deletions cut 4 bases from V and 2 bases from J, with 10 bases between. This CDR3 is CAWKRTLTDTQYF. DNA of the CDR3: TGTGCCTGGAAACGGACTCTCACAGATACGCAGTATTTT.

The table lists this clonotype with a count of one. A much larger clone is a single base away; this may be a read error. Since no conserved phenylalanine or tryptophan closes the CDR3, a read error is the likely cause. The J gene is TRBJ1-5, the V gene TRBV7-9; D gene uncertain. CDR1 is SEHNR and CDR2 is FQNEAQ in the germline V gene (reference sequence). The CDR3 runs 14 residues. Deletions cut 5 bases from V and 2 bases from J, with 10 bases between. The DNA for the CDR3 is TGTGCCAGCAGCCCCCAGCCAGGCAATCAGCCCCAGCATCTT. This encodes CASSPQPGNQPQHL.

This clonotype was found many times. The CDR3 bases are TGTGCCAGCAGCCGAAGCCTTTTAGAATCAGGAAACACCATATATTTT. Encoded protein: CASSRSLLESGNTIYF. The gene calls are TRBV4-2 and TRBJ1-3; D remains unclear. The V gene lost 4 bases and the J gene lost 4 bases, with 17 bases spanning the gap. Germline CDR1 and CDR2: LGHNA and YNFKEQ. This CDR3 contains 16 residues.

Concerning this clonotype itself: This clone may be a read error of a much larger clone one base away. This CDR3 is CASSDQREIYNEQFF. In DNA form, the CDR3 reads TGTGCCAGCAGTGACCAGCGGGAGATCTACAATGAGCAGTTCTTC. The V gene is TRBV12-3 or TRBV12-4, the J gene TRBJ2-1, with 8 bases that match TRBD2. The CDR3 length is 15 residues. V lost 5 bases, J lost 3 bases, and 6 bases stayed unmatched.

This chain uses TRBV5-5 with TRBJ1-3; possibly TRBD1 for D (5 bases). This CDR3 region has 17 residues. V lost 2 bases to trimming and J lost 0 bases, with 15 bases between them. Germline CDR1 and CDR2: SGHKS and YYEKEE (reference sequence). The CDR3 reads CASSFGGAGNSGNTIYF. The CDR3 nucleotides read TGTGCCAGCAGCTTCGGGGGAGCAGGGAACTCTGGAAACACCATATATTTT.